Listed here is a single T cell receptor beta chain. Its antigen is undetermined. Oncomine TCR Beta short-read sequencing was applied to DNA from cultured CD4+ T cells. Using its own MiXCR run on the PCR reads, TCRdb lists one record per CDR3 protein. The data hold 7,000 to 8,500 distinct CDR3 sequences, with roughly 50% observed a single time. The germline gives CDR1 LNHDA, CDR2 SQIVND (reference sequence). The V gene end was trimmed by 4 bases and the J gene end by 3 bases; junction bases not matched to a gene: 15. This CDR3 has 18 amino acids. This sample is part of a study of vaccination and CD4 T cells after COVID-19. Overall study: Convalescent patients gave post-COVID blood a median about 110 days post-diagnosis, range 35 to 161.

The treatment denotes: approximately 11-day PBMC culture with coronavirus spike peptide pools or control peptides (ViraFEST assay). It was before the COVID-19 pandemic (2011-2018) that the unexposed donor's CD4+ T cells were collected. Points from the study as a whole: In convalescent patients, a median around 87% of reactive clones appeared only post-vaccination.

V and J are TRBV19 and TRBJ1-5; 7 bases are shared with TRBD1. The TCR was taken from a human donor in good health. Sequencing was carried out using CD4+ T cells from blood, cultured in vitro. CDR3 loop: CASSTSLQGTGINQPQHF. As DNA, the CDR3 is TGTGCCAGTAGTACGTCCCTACAGGGGACGGGTATCAATCAGCCCCAGCATTTT.